These 21 T cell receptor beta chains were all obtained from the same sample, sequenced in a study of tumor-infiltrating lymphocytes in primary liver carcinoma. Production of TCR beta cDNA used roughly 500 ng total RNA together with a constant-region primer. Sequencing libraries for TCR beta derived from three nested multiplex PCR rounds that used slightly modified ARM-PCR. TRBV1-TRBV30 forward primers and a C-beta reverse primer were used in the first two PCR rounds, which each ran for about 10 cycles. Each CDR3 protein is one row after TCRdb ran MiXCR on the multiplex PCR reads. The data hold approximately 330,000 distinct CDR3 sequences, with roughly two thirds observed a single time. Germline DNA was also extracted, with blood RNA taken from unsorted whole blood. The sample was peripheral blood. These receptors were obtained from a man aged 35 to 55 with primary liver carcinoma and hepatitis B virus infection.

The rearrangement uses TRBV11-1 and TRBJ1-1; no firm D call. The CDR3 runs 12 residues. V was shortened by 7 bases and J by 13 bases, with 19 bases between the two germline ends. Germline CDR1 reads SGHAT; CDR2 reads FQDESV (reference sequence). The CDR3 DNA is TGTGCCAGCAACACCCCTGGCACTGCCGTTTTCTTT. As protein: CASNTPGTAVFF.

Worth noting for this clonotype: Since a much larger clone is just one base distant, this may be a read error. The chain joins TRBV6-1 to TRBJ1-5; D possibly corresponds to TRBD1 (5 bases). The CDR3 is made up of 14 amino acids. Germline values: CDR1 MNHNS, CDR2 SASEGT. The CDR3: CVSSRDGWNQPQHF. CDR3 DNA sequence: TGTGTCAGCAGTCGGGACGGATGGAATCAGCCCCAGCATTTT.

This chain connects TRBV7-2 to TRBJ2-7, with unresolved D. The CDR3 covers 13 residues. V lost 1 base to trimming and J lost 4 bases, with 8 bases between them. The germline CDR1 and CDR2 sequences are SGHTA and FQGNSA. DNA of the CDR3: TGTGCCAGCAGCTTAGAATATGAATACGAGCAGTACTTC. This translates into CASSLEYEYEQYF.

This rearrangement joins TRBV25-1 to TRBJ2-2; TRBD2 is a possible D gene (7 bases). From germline, CDR1 is MGHDK and CDR2 SYGVNS. This CDR3 is built from 13 residues. The V and J ends lost 6 bases and 4 bases respectively, with 9 bases between them. In nucleotides, the CDR3 is TGTGCCAGCAGGGGAGGGGGCACCGGGGAGCTGTTTTTT. Translation: CASRGGGTGELFF. The whole variable domain, filled in from reference TRBV25-1 and TRBJ2-2, reads EADIYQTPRYLVIGTGKKITLECSQTMGHDKMYWYQQDPGMELHLIHYSYGVNSTEKGDLSSESTVSRIRTEHFPLTLESARPSHTSQYLCASRGGGTGELFFGEGSRLTVL.

This clonotype came up a few times. V usage is TRBV6-2 or TRBV6-3 and J usage is TRBJ2-7; D gene uncertain. CDR1 is MNHEY and CDR2 is SVGEGT in the germline V gene. The CDR3 has 16 amino acids. With 3 bases removed from V and 2 bases from J, the gap between germline ends came to 17 bases. The CDR3: CASSYSRSLLTYEQYF. The CDR3 DNA follows: TGTGCCAGCAGTTATTCGCGGTCACTACTAACCTACGAGCAGTACTTC.

J is TRBJ2-7 and V is TRBV6-2 or TRBV6-3, with D maybe TRBD2 (7 bases). Germline values: CDR1 MNHEY, CDR2 SVGEGT. The length of the CDR3 is 17 residues. Trimming cost V 4 bases and J 1 base, with 20 bases left between them. CDR3 DNA: TGTGCCAGCAGTTTTCGGATCCGGGGGGCATTATCCTACGAGCAGTACTTC. This sequence encodes CASSFRIRGALSYEQYF.

This clonotype has at least ten counts. The chain combines TRBV12-3 or TRBV12-4 with TRBJ1-1, with 7 nucleotides matching TRBD1. The trim removed 7 bases at V and 5 bases at J, leaving 7 bases unmatched. There are 13 residues in the CDR3. In DNA, the CDR3 is TGTGCCAGCACCACAGGCAGGGGGACTGAAGCTTTCTTT. Its translation: CASTTGRGTEAFF.

This clonotype appeared many times. This sequence joins TRBV12-3 or TRBV12-4 and TRBJ2-7; possibly TRBD1 or TRBD2 for D (6 bases each). Trimming cost V 3 bases and J 1 base, with 13 bases left between them. The CDR3 consists of 15 residues. The CDR3 loop is CASSFTGARSYEQYF. The DNA for the CDR3 is TGTGCCAGCAGTTTCACGGGGGCTAGGTCCTACGAGCAGTACTTC.

Points on this clonotype: A read error is possible here, since a much larger clone lies one base away. The chain has TRBV10-1 and TRBJ2-4, with D possibly TRBD1 on 6 matching bases. This CDR3 is 15 amino acids long. Trimming stripped 0 bases from V and 4 bases from J, with 10 bases between. The germline gives CDR1 WNHNN, CDR2 SYGVQD (reference sequence). The CDR3 here is CASSESCTGKNIQYF. CDR3 nucleotide sequence: TGCGCCAGCAGTGAGTCCTGTACAGGGAAAAACATTCAGTACTTC.

This chain connects TRBV11-2 to TRBJ2-5, with D possibly being TRBD1 or TRBD2 (6 bases each). The CDR3 covers 14 residues. Trimming removed 6 bases at V and 7 bases at J, with 18 bases between. The V gene's germline CDR1 is SGHAT and CDR2 FQNNGV. CDR3 residues: CASRPWGDTSTQYF. The CDR3 nucleotides are TGTGCCAGCAGGCCATGGGGGGACACGTCGACCCAGTACTTC.

The CDR3 protein is CASSYGAGDQPQHF. CDR3 bases: TGTGCCAGCAGTTACGGAGCTGGCGATCAGCCCCAGCATTTT. The chain couples TRBV6-2 or TRBV6-3 to TRBJ1-5, with D unresolved. The CDR3 is 14 amino acids. Trimming stripped 2 bases from V and 5 bases from J, with 10 bases between. Germline-derived CDR1 and CDR2 are MNHEY and SVGEGT.

Only one count was recorded for this clonotype. A much larger clone differs by one base, so this may be a read error. The rearrangement links TRBV6-5 to TRBJ2-5; 8 positions agree with TRBD1. The CDR3 length is 17 residues. Per germline, CDR1 MNHEY and CDR2 SVGAGI. V dropped 0 bases and J dropped 0; count of bases not matched to a gene: 6. The CDR3 protein is CASSYSRTGSYQETQYF. The CDR3 DNA sequence: TGTGCCAGCAGTTACTCCCGGACAGGGTCCTACCAAGAGACCCAGTACTTC.

As regards this clonotype: Just one base apart from a much larger clone, this may be a read error. The chain employs TRBV12-3 or TRBV12-4 and TRBJ1-5, with D possibly matching TRBD1 (5 bases). This CDR3 is 15 amino acids long. In nucleotides, the CDR3 is TGTGCCAGCAGTTTATCCTCTGGGGGTCATCACCCCCAGCATTTT. Protein: CASSLSSGGHHPQHF.

The chain combines TRBV6-1 with TRBJ1-3; D is unresolved. Per the germline V gene, CDR1 is MNHNS and CDR2 is SASEGT. There are 12 residues in the CDR3. The V end was cut by 9 bases, the J end by 8 bases, with 14 bases between. The CDR3 is CASGIKGDTIYF. In DNA, the CDR3 is TGTGCCAGTGGGATTAAAGGAGACACCATATATTTT.

The V call is TRBV11-1, the J call TRBJ1-1; D is ambiguous. CDR3 length: 11 residues. V was pared by 10 bases and J by 7 bases, with 13 bases between. Germline assignment: CDR1 SGHAT and CDR2 FQDESV (reference sequence). The CDR3 nucleotides are TGTGCCACTAGCTCAGGAAGTGAAGCTTTCTTT. Protein product: CATSSGSEAFF.

Remarks on this clonotype: It may be a read error: a sequence one base away is much more abundant. CDR3 coding DNA: TGCGCCAGCAGCCAGGCTAGACGGGGATCGGGAGGTAATGAGCAGTTCTTC. It yields the protein CASSQARRGSGGNEQFF. The V call is TRBV4-1, the J call TRBJ2-1; 7 bases map to TRBD2. Germline V CDR1 and CDR2: MGHRA, YSYEKL. The CDR3 consists of 17 residues. V was pared by 3 bases and J by 7 bases, with 15 bases of the junction left unmatched.

The rearrangement joins TRBV14 to TRBJ2-3; TRBD1 is a possible D gene (6 bases). Near its end, the DNA agrees better with TRBJ1-5, so the J call may be wrong. This CDR3 comprises 17 residues. In germline, CDR1 is SGHDN, CDR2 FVKESK. The CDR3 sequence is CASRSPRGTKITDTQHF. CDR3 DNA: TGTGCCAGCAGGAGTCCCAGAGGGACAAAAATCACAGATACGCAGCATTTT.

A remark on this clonotype: One end of the junction is discordant with germline, which a read error may explain. This chain connects TRBV6-2 or TRBV6-3 to TRBJ2-1, with 9 bases fitting TRBD2. Looked up from germline, CDR1 is MNHEY and CDR2 is SVGEGT. This CDR3 is 15 amino acids long. CDR3 in amino acids: CGSKNSGSMYNEQFF. In DNA form, the CDR3 reads TGTGGCAGCAAAAATAGCGGGAGTATGTACAATGAGCAGTTCTTC.

The rearrangement uses TRBV6-2 or TRBV6-3 and TRBJ2-5; either TRBD1 or TRBD2 may supply D (6 bases each). Deletions cut 2 bases from V and 5 bases from J, with 12 bases between. The CDR3 is 14 residues long. Germline loops: CDR1 MNHEY, CDR2 SVGEGT. For the CDR3, the DNA is TGTGCCAGCAGTTACGGGGGGCCTGGCGAGACCCAGTACTTC. Translated: CASSYGGPGETQYF.

To note about this clonotype: An end of the junction differs from the germline gene, which may be a read error. This chain connects TRBV30 to TRBJ2-5; D call uncertain. Germline lookup yields CDR1 GTSNPN and CDR2 SVGIG (reference sequence). This CDR3 region has 12 residues. CDR3 amino acids: CAWSESLETQHF. CDR3 bases: TGTGCCTGGAGTGAGAGTCTAGAGACCCAGCACTTC.

The chain recombines TRBV11-2 with TRBJ2-5; D possibly corresponds to TRBD2 (6 bases). Looked up from germline, CDR1 is SGHAT and CDR2 is FQNNGV. Trimming pared 0 bases from V and 4 bases from J, leaving 9 bases between. There are 14 residues in the CDR3. Here the CDR3 DNA reads TGTGCCAGCAGCTTAGAGATGGGGGGAGAGACCCAGTACTTC. Encoded protein: CASSLEMGGETQYF.